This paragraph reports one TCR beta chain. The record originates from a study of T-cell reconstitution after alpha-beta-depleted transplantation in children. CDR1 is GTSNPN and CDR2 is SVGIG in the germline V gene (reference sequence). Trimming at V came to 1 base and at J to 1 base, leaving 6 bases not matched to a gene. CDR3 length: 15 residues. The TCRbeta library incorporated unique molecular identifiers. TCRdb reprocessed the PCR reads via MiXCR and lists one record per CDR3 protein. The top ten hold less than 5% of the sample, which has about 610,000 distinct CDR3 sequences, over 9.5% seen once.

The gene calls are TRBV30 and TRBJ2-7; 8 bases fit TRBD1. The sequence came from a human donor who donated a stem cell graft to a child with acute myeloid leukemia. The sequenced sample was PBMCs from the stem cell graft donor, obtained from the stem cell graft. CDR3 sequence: CAWSGGTGLSYEQYF. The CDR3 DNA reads TGTGCCTGGAGTGGCGGGACAGGTTTGTCCTACGAGCAGTACTTC. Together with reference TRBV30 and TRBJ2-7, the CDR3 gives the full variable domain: SQTIHQWPATLVQPVGSPLSLECTVEGTSNPNLYWYRQAAGRGLQLLFYSVGIGQISSEVPQNLSASRPQDRQFILSSKKLLLSDSGFYLCAWSGGTGLSYEQYFGPGTRLTVT.